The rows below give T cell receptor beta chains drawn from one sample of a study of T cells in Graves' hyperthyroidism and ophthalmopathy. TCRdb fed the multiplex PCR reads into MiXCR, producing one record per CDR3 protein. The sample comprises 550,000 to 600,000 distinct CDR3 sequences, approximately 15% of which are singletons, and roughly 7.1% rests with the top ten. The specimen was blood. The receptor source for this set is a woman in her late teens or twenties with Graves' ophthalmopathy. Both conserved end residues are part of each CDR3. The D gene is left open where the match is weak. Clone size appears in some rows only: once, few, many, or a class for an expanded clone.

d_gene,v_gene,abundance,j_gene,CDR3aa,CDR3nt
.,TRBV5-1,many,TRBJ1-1,CASSLDSRNTEAFF,TGCGCCAGCAGCCTGGACAGCCGGAACACTGAAGCTTTCTTT
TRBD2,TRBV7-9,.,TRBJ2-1,CASSSPAGLPSNNEQFF,TGTGCCAGCAGCTCCCCAGCGGGATTACCGTCCAACAATGAGCAGTTCTTC
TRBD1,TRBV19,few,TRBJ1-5,CASIPGQPSNINQPQHF,TGTGCCAGTATTCCGGGACAGCCATCCAATATCAATCAGCCCCAGCATTTT
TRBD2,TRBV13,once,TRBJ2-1,CASSWGTSGRRNEQFF,TGTGCCAGCAGCTGGGGGACTAGCGGGAGGAGAAATGAGCAGTTCTTC
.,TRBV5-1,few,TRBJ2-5,CASSSRGALQETQYF,TGCGCCAGCAGCTCTAGGGGGGCGCTCCAAGAGACCCAGTACTTC
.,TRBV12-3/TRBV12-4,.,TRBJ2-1,CASMLGATNNGQFF,TGTGCCAGCATGCTAGGGGCTACCAACAATGGGCAGTTCTTC
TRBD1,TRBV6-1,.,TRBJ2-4,CASSEAGTGGGYRNIQYF,TGTGCCAGCAGTGAAGCTGGGACAGGGGGCGGTTATCGAAACATTCAGTACTTC
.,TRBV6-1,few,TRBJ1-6,CASRVYSSYNSPLHF,TGTGCCAGCAGGGTTTACAGCTCCTATAATTCACCCCTCCACTTT
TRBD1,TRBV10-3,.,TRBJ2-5,CAISDGTGKKEETQYF,TGTGCCATCAGTGATGGGACAGGGAAAAAGGAAGAGACCCAGTACTTC
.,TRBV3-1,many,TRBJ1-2,CASSQDPHRISNYGYTF,TGTGCCAGCAGCCAAGATCCTCACAGAATTTCTAACTATGGCTACACCTTC
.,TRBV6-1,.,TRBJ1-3,CASSESRGRSGNTIYF,TGTGCCAGCAGTGAAAGTCGGGGGCGCTCTGGAAACACCATATATTTT
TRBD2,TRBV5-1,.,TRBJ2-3,CASSLAPGLAGGQSLPDTQYF,TGCGCCAGCAGCTTGGCCCCTGGACTAGCGGGAGGGCAGTCTCTCCCCGATACGCAGTATTTT
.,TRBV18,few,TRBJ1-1,CASSPPTSTEAFF,TGTGCCAGCTCACCACCGACTAGCACTGAAGCTTTCTTT
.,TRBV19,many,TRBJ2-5,CASSHPSFVETQYF,TGTGCCAGTAGCCATCCTAGTTTCGTGGAGACCCAGTACTTC
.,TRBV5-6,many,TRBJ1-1,CASSLWVEAFF,TGTGCCAGCAGCTTGTGGGTTGAAGCTTTCTTT
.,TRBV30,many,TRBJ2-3,CAWRRGGTDTQYF,TGTGCCTGGCGGAGGGGGGGAACAGATACGCAGTATTTT
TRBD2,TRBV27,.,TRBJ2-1,CASSSLTSGSSLEQFF,TGTGCCAGCAGTTCGCTGACTAGCGGGAGTTCGCTTGAGCAGTTCTTC
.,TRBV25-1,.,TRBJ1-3,CASSPKPGNTIYF,TGTGCCAGCAGTCCTAAACCGGGAAACACCATATATTTT
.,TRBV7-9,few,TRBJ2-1,CASSGPAGNYNEQFF,TGTGCCAGCAGCGGGCCCGCGGGGAATTACAATGAGCAGTTCTTC
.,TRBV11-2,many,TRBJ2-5,CASSLGHYETQYF,TGTGCCAGCAGCTTAGGTCATTATGAGACCCAGTACTTC
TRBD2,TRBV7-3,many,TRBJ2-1,CASSLNWLADYNEQFF,TGTGCCAGCAGCTTAAATTGGCTAGCGGATTACAATGAGCAGTTCTTC
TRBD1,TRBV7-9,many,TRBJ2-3,CASSLGQGPSTDTQYF,TGTGCCAGCAGCTTGGGACAGGGACCCAGCACAGATACGCAGTATTTT
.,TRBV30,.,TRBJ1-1,CAWINTGIREAFF,TGTGCCTGGATCAATACAGGGATCCGGGAAGCTTTCTTT
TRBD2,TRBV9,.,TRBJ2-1,CASSAHSGGPVSEQFF,TGTGCCAGCAGCGCGCACTCGGGAGGCCCCGTGAGTGAGCAGTTCTTC
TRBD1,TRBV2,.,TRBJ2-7,CASSLVSQGREYYEQYF,TGCGCCAGCAGCTTAGTCTCACAGGGGCGCGAATACTACGAGCAGTACTTC
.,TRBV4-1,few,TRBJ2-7,CASSQDPLLRDEQYF,TGCGCCAGCAGCCAAGATCCCCTCCTTCGGGACGAGCAGTACTTC
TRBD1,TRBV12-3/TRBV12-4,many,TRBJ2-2,CASSPGTGWGELFF,TGTGCCAGCAGCCCCGGGACAGGGTGGGGGGAGCTGTTTTTT
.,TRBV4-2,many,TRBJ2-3,CASSLGTDKAQYF,TGTGCCAGCAGCCTCGGGACTGACAAAGCGCAGTATTTT
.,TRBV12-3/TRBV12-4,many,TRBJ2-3,CAGLSAAGDTQYF,TGTGCCGGACTCAGCGCGGCGGGAGATACGCAGTATTTT
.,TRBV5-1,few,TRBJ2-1,CASSLLFFPSSNEQFF,TGCGCCAGCAGCTTGCTGTTTTTTCCTAGCTCCAATGAGCAGTTCTTC
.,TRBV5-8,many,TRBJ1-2,CASSLDRENYGYTF,TGTGCCAGCAGCTTGGACAGGGAAAACTATGGCTACACCTTC
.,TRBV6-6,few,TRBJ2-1,CASSYGDSSYNEQFF,TGTGCCAGCAGTTACGGGGATAGTAGCTACAATGAGCAGTTCTTC
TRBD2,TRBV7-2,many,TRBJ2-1,CASSSFRQGRLAGVNEQFF,TGTGCCAGCAGCTCCTTCCGACAGGGGAGGCTAGCGGGAGTCAATGAGCAGTTCTTC
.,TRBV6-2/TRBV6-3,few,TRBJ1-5,CASSYPGFRDQPQHF,TGTGCCAGCAGTTACCCTGGGTTTAGGGACCAGCCCCAGCATTTT
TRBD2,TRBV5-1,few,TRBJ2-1,CASSTEGGSSYNEQFF,TGCGCCAGCAGCACAGAGGGAGGGAGCTCCTACAATGAGCAGTTCTTC
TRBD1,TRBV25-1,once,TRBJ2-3,CASSLMTPRNYPDRVGTDTQYF,TGTGCCAGCAGTCTGATGACCCCAAGAAATTACCCGGACAGGGTAGGGACAGATACGCAGTATTTT
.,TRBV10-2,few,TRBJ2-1,CASRTYNEQFF,TGCGCCAGCAGGACATACAATGAGCAGTTCTTC
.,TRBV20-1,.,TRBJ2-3,CSARGQTRISTDTQYF,TGCAGTGCTAGGGGTCAGACTAGAATTAGCACAGATACGCAGTATTTT
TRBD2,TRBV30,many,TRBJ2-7,CAWSSGGDYEQYF,TGTGCCTGGAGTTCGGGAGGGGATTACGAGCAGTACTTC
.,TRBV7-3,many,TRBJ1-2,CASSLGQTNYGYTF,TGTGCCAGCAGCCTCGGACAGACTAACTATGGCTACACCTTC
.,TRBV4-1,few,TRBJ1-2,CASSQGPGPDGYTF,TGCGCCAGCAGCCAAGGGCCGGGGCCAGATGGCTACACCTTC
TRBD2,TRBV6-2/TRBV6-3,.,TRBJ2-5,CASSYSRTGLAAQYF,TGTGCCAGCAGTTACTCGCGGACAGGACTAGCGGCCCAGTACTTC